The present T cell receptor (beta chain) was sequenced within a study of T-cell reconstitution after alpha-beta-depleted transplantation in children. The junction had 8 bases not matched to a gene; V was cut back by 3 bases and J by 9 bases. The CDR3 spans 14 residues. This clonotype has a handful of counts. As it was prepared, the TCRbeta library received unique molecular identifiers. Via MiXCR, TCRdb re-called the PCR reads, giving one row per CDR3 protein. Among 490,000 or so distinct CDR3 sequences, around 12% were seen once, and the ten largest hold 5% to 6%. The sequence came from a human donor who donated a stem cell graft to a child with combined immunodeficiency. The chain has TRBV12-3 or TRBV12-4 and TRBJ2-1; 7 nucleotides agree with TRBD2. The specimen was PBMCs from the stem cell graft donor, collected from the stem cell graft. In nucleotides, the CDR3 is TGTGCCAGCAGTTTGGCGCGGGACTACGGTGAGCAGTTCTTC. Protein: CASSLARDYGEQFF.